This T cell receptor beta chain is from a study of Ad26.COV2.S vaccination and SARS-CoV-2 variants. Study as a whole: Donor had been placed in the Ad26.COV2.S arm of the COV1001 trial.

Treatment denoted: 19 received Ad26.COV2.S at low or high dose, single or two shots; about 5 received placebo; per-sample allocation not given. Sampling took place 63 days after the first vaccine or placebo injection. A Boston donor was an adult aged 18-55 years. This CDR3 is built from 15 residues. Germline V CDR1 and CDR2: SGDLS, YYNGEE. V shed 3 bases and J 0 bases; nucleotides not matched to a gene: 2. The repertoire was sequenced with immunoSEQ multiplex PCR; TCRdb's copy has only in-frame clones and lacks some. The sample includes 300,000 to 400,000 clones, approximately 84% of them seen just once. Whole-study results and caveats: TCR breadth and depth estimates may have understated total T cell responses.

Note on this clone: The target antigen is unknown.

The receptor was derived from a person between 18 and 65 years old who received the Ad26.COV2.S COVID-19 vaccine or a placebo. The chain uses TRBV9 and TRBJ2-2; 7 bases agree with TRBD2. The material was peripheral blood, obtained in a trial of Ad26.COV2.S vaccine versus placebo. This CDR3 is CASSETSPNTGELFF. CDR3 DNA sequence: TGTGCCAGCAGCGAGACTAGCCCGAACACCGGGGAGCTGTTTTTT.